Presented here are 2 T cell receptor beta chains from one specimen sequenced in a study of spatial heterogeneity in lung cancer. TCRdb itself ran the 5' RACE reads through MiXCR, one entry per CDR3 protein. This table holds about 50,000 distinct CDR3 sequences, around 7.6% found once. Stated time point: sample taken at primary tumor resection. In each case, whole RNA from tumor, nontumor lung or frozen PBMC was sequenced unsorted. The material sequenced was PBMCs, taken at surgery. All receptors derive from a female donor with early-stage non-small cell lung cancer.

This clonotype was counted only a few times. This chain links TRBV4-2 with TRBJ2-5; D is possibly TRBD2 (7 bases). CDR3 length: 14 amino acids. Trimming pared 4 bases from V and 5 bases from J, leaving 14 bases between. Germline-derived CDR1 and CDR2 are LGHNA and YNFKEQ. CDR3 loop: CASSPEGGGETQYF. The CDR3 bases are TGTGCCAGCAGCCCGGAAGGGGGGGGCGAGACCCAGTACTTC.

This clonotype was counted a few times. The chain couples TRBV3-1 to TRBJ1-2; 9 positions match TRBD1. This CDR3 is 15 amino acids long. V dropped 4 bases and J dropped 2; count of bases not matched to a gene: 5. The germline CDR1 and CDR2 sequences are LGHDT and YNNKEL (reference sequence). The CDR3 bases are TGTGCCAGCAGCCCATTAGGGACAGGGAACTATGGCTACACCTTC. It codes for CASSPLGTGNYGYTF.